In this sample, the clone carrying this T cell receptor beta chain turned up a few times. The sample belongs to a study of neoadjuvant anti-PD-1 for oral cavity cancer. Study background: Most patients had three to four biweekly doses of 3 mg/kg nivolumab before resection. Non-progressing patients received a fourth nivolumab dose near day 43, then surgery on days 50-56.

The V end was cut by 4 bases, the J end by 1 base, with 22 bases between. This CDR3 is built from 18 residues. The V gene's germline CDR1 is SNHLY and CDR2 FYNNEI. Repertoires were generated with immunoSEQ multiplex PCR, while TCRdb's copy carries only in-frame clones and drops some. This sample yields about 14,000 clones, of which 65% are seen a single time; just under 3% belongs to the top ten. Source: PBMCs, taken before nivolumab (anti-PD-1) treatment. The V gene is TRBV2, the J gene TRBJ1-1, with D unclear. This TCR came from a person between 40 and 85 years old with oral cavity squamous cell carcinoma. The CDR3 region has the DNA TGTGCCAGCAGTGTAGCGGCAGAAACTACGACCGGGAACACTGAAGCTTTCTTT. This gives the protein CASSVAAETTTGNTEAFF. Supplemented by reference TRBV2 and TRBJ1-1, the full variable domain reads EPEVTQTPSHQVTQMGQEVILRCVPISNHLYFYWYRQILGQKVEFLVSFYNNEISEKSEIFDDQFSVERPDGSNFTLKIRSTKLEDSAMYFCASSVAAETTTGNTEAFFGQGTRLTVV.